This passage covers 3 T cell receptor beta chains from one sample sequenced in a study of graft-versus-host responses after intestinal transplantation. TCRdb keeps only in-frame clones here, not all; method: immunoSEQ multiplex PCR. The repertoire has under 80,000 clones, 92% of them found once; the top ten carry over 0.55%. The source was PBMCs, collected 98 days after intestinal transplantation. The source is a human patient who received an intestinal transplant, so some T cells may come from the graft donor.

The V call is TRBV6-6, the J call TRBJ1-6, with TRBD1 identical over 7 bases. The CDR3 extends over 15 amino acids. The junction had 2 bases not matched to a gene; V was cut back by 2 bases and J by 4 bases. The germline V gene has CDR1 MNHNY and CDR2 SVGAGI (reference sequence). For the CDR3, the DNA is TGTGCCAGCAGTTACGGGGGACAGTATAATTCACCCCTCCACTTT. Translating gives CASSYGGQYNSPLHF.

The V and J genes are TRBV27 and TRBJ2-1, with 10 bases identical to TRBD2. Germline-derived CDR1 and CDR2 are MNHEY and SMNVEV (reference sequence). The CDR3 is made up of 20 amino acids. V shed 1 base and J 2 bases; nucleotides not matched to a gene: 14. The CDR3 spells CASSLWSPRTSGATYNEQFF. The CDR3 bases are TGTGCCAGCAGTTTATGGTCCCCTCGAACTAGCGGGGCTACCTACAATGAGCAGTTCTTC.

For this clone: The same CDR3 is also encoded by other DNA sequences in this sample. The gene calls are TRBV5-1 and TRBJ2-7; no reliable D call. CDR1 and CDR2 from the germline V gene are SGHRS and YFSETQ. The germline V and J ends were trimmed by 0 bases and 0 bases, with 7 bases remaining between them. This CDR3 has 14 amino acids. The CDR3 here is CASSLEGSSYEQYF. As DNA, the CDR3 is TGCGCCAGCAGCTTGGAGGGCAGCTCCTACGAGCAGTACTTC.